The 9 T cell receptor beta chains below all came from one sample that was sequenced in a study of CD8+ T cells in alopecia areata. CD4, CD8alpha, NKG2D, NKG2ACE and other markers guided sorting of pooled cutaneous lymph node cells. cDNA prepared by RNA extraction and subsequent reverse transcription served as the template for sequencing. Repertoires were generated with immunoSEQ multiplex PCR, while TCRdb's copy carries only in-frame clones and drops some. The sample presents 290,000 or so clones, none singletons. The specimen sequenced was CD4+ T cells sorted from a lymph node. Receptors were obtained from a C3H/HeJ mouse with alopecia areata. The strain's MHC type: H2-k.

Worth noting for this clone: All gene names here are mouse names. The CDR3 extends 4 residues past the end of the read, so its final part is completed from the germline J gene. The V and J genes are TRBV31 and TRBJ2-2; D ambiguous. The ends were cut back, 4 bases at V and 0 bases at J, with 6 bases in the middle. Germline values: CDR1 GKSSPN, CDR2 SITVG. The CDR3 runs to 13 residues. This CDR3 reads CAWTLANTGQLYF. The part of the CDR3 DNA that was read is TGTGCCTGGACATTAGCAAACACCGGG.

This clone has a handful of counts. Gene names and germline match the mouse. The sequence runs out 4 residues before the end of the CDR3; the remainder is reconstructed from the germline J gene. This chain links TRBV13-1 with TRBJ2-7; D is perhaps TRBD2 (6 bases). The CDR3 is made up of 13 amino acids. Per the germline V gene, CDR1 is NSHNY and CDR2 is SYGAGN. CDR3 region: CASSDSWGYEQYF. The sequenced part of the CDR3 DNA is TGTGCCAGCAGTGATTCCTGGGGTTAT.

This clone has just a few counts. Gene names and germline match the mouse. The CDR3: CASSVTGRNTEVFF. The CDR3 bases that were read are TGTGCCAGCAGTGTCACAGGGCGGAACACA. The genes are TRBV13-3 and TRBJ1-1, with D tentatively TRBD1 (6 bases). The read ends 4 residues early relative to the CDR3; the germline J gene fills the gap. Germline assignment: CDR1 NNHDY and CDR2 SYVADS. There are 14 residues in the CDR3. V gave up 3 bases and J gave up 1 base, with 10 bases separating them.

This clone turned up a few times. Mouse gene names apply. The CDR3 end falls 4 residues outside the read, so it is completed with the germline J gene. The rearrangement links TRBV5 to TRBJ2-3; D might be TRBD2 (5 bases). Germline lookup yields CDR1 LGHNA and CDR2 YNLKQL (reference sequence). The CDR3 has 16 residues. The ends were cut back, 1 base at V and 0 bases at J, with 11 bases in the middle. The sequenced CDR3 bases are TGTGCCAGCAGCCAAGCTCCTGGGCCTAGTGCAGAA. The encoded protein is CASSQAPGPSAE. The entire CDR3 sequence reads CASSQAPGPSAETLYF.

With respect to this clone: Gene names are mouse gene names. The DNA ends 4 residues before the CDR3 does, and the rest of the CDR3 is filled in from the germline J gene. The chain is built from TRBV13-1 and TRBJ2-4; D is possibly TRBD1 (6 bases). CDR1 NSHNY and CDR2 SYGAGN come from the germline V gene. CDR3 length: 14 residues. Deletions cut 0 bases from V and 3 bases from J, with 8 bases between. The covered CDR3 bases are TGTGCCAGCAGTGATGTGGGACACCAAAAC. Protein product: CASSDVGHQN. In full, the CDR3 is CASSDVGHQNTLYF.

This clone was counted a few times. Gene names denote mouse genes. With the read ending 4 residues before the CDR3 end, the germline J gene is used to fill in that end. The genes are TRBV1 and TRBJ2-7, with 7 bases that match TRBD1. From germline, CDR1 is NSQYPW and CDR2 LRSPGD (reference sequence). CDR3 length: 13 amino acids. V lost 3 bases, J lost 3 bases, and 2 bases stayed unmatched. The CDR3: CTCSAGQFYEQYF. CDR3 DNA, as far as it was read: TGCACCTGCAGTGCGGGACAGTTCTAT. The entire variable domain, with the rest obtained from reference TRBV1 and TRBJ2-7, is as follows: VTLLEQNPRWRLVPRGQAVNLRCILKNSQYPWMSWYQQDLQKQLQWLFTLRSPGDKEVKSLPGADYLATRVTDTELRLQVANMSQGRTLYCTCSAGQFYEQYFGPGTRLTVL.

This clone has only a few counts. Mouse gene names apply. The CDR3 end lies 4 residues beyond the end of the read and is filled in from the germline J gene. The V gene is TRBV19, the J gene TRBJ2-7; TRBD1 matches at 7 bases. V dropped 4 bases and J dropped 0; count of bases not matched to a gene: 10. The germline V gene encodes CDR1 FNHDT and CDR2 SITEND (reference sequence). CDR3 length equals 16 residues. CDR3 region: CASSSPSGTVSYEQYF. Incomplete CDR3 DNA: TGTGCCAGCAGTTCTCCTTCCGGGACAGTCTCCTAT.

With respect to this clone: Each gene name is a mouse one. CDR3 bases read: TGTGCCAGCAAGTTGAGGACTAGTGCAGAA. This encodes CASKLRTSAE. The CDR3 as a whole reads CASKLRTSAETLYF. This rearrangement joins TRBV13-1 to TRBJ2-3; D is perhaps TRBD2 (5 bases). The read comes to an end 4 residues before the CDR3 does, leaving the germline J gene to fill in the end. Trimming removed 6 bases from V and 0 bases from J, with 11 bases in between. The CDR3 has 14 amino acids. CDR1 is NSHNY and CDR2 is SYGAGN in the germline V gene.

This clone has more than one count but fewer than ten. Gene labels here are mouse ones. The CDR3 extends 4 residues past the end of the read, so its final part is completed from the germline J gene. The chain combines TRBV29 with TRBJ2-2; 7 positions agree with TRBD1. Germline loops: CDR1 MSHET, CDR2 SYDVDS. The CDR3 spans 11 residues. The CDR3 spells CAQGDTGQLYF. The sequenced part of the CDR3 DNA is TGTGCGCAGGGGGACACCGGG.